What follows is one T cell receptor beta chain and its context. The data derive from a study of cytomegalovirus exposure and HLA in healthy donors. Donors likely had unrecorded immune exposures despite being nominally healthy when sampled. The PCR was carried out with 60 Vbeta primers and 13 Jbeta primers. Profiled with immunoSEQ multiplex PCR; TCRdb holds only in-frame clones, not every one. This repertoire includes 60,000 to 70,000 clones. Germline CDR1 and CDR2: SEHNR and FQNEAQ (reference sequence). V was cut by 5 bases and J by 0 bases, with 14 bases left in between. CDR3 length equals 16 residues.

This chain uses TRBV7-9 with TRBJ2-1, with a tentative D call TRBD2 (6 bases). This TCR came from a boy younger than 18 in good health and CMV-seronegative. Source material: PBMCs. In nucleotides, the CDR3 is TGTGCCAGCAGCACAACTAGCTTACACTCCTACAATGAGCAGTTCTTC. It codes for CASSTTSLHSYNEQFF.